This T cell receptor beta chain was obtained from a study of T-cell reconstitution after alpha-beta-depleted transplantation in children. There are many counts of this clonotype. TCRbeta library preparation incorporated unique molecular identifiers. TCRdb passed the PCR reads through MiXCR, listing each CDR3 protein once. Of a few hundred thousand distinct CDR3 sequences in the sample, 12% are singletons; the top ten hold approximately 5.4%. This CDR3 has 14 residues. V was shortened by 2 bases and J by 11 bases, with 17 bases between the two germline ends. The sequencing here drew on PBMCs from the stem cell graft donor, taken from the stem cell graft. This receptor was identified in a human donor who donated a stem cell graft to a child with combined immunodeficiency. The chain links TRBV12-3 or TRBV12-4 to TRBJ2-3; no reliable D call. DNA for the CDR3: TGTGCCAGCAGTTTAATCGGCGTCGAAGCGTTGCAGTATTTT. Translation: CASSLIGVEALQYF.